This T cell receptor beta chain was sequenced in a study of blood T cell repertoires in COVID-19. About the research overall: Collection of acute and convalescent COVID-19 samples took place in the United States, Italy and Spain. PBMCs, B-cell-depleted T cells, or T cells were the source of the cDNA or gDNA that made up the material.

In the original analysis: Nucleated cell number was recorded as an estimate derived from reference gene primer amplification. TCRdb's copy holds only in-frame clones and misses some; the assay was immunoSEQ multiplex PCR. The V and J calls and the clone size are those of that table, but D and trimming were determined from the DNA. The table records more than 90,000 clones, more than 60% of them present only once. CDR3 length: 13 residues. V was pared by 10 bases and J by 2 bases, with 2 bases of the junction left unmatched. Germline loops: CDR1 MDHEN, CDR2 SYDVKM. The receptor's source is a man between 65 and 85 years old with acute or convalescent COVID-19. The sequenced material came from peripheral blood. V is TRBV28 and J is TRBJ2-6, with TRBD1 identical over 7 bases. The CDR3 spells CAITGAGANVLTF. CDR3 bases: TGTGCCATCACAGGGGCTGGGGCCAACGTCCTGACTTTC.